Listed here are 32 T cell receptor beta chains from one sample, sequenced in a study of OX40 agonist ivuxolimab in advanced cancers. Measured with immunoSEQ multiplex PCR; TCRdb has only the in-frame clones, and not every one. The table records roughly 62,000 clones, 80% to 90% of them present only once. The sequencing used CD4+ or CD8+ T cells sorted from blood, collected in a trial of the OX40 agonist ivuxolimab. These receptors came from an adult with an advanced solid tumor such as melanoma, head and neck, liver or kidney cancer.

The V call is TRBV19, the J call TRBJ2-4; D remains unclear. The germline gives CDR1 LNHDA, CDR2 SQIVND (reference sequence). The CDR3 consists of 17 residues. Trimming cost V 0 bases and J 0 bases, with 12 bases left between them. As DNA, the CDR3 is TGTGCCAGTAGTATAGATCGAAAGACGGTAGCCAAAAACATTCAGTACTTC. It translates to CASSIDRKTVAKNIQYF.

The gene calls are TRBV10-3 and TRBJ2-6; 7 bases are shared with TRBD1. Losses at the gene ends were 0 bases for V and 0 bases for J; bases not matched to a gene: 17. Germline values: CDR1 ENHRY, CDR2 SYGVKD. This CDR3 comprises 22 residues. CDR3 nucleotide sequence: TGTGCCATCAGTGAGTCGATTTATGACAGGGTAGGCCCTGGCTCTGGGGCCAACGTCCTGACTTTC. Its translation is CAISESIYDRVGPGSGANVLTF.

This sequence joins TRBV6-6 and TRBJ2-5; 10 bases agree with TRBD2. This CDR3 contains 15 residues. Germline V gene sequence: CDR1 MNHNY, CDR2 SVGAGI (reference sequence). V gave up 5 bases and J gave up 4 bases; unmatched junction bases: 7. The CDR3 coding sequence is TGTGCCAGCAGTCGCCTAGCGGGAGTTGGAGAGACCCAGTACTTC. Residues: CASSRLAGVGETQYF.

The rearrangement uses TRBV9 and TRBJ2-2; the match to TRBD1 covers 7 bases. V trimming: 4 bases; J trimming: 7 bases; junction bases outside the gene matches: 4. Germline V gene lookup returns CDR1 SGDLS and CDR2 YYNGEE. The CDR3 spans 13 residues. CDR3 sequence (DNA): TGTGCCAGCAGCCAGGGGGTCATCGGGGAGCTGTTTTTT. Residues: CASSQGVIGELFF.

J is TRBJ1-5 and V is TRBV28, with D unclear. V lost 8 bases to trimming and J lost 2 bases, with 22 bases between them. This CDR3 region has 17 residues. The germline CDR1 and CDR2 sequences are MDHEN and SYDVKM. The DNA for the CDR3 is TGTGCCAGCTCAGTTTTGGTTTTCAGAAGGGGCAATCAGCCCCAGCATTTT. Its translation is CASSVLVFRRGNQPQHF.

The rearrangement links TRBV6-6 to TRBJ1-1; tentatively, D is TRBD1 (5 bases). Germline CDR1 reads MNHNY; CDR2 reads SVGAGI (reference sequence). The CDR3 has 14 residues. The ends were cut back, 6 bases at V and 2 bases at J, with 13 bases in the middle. The CDR3 region is CASRGTRLNTEAFF. The CDR3 bases are TGTGCCAGCAGGGGGACCCGGCTTAACACTGAAGCTTTCTTT.

This chain joins TRBV28 and TRBJ2-1; TRBD2 aligns across 11 bases. CDR1 and CDR2 (germline): MDHEN, SYDVKM. The CDR3 extends over 15 amino acids. V gave up 5 bases and J gave up 2 bases; unmatched junction bases: 2. Written as DNA, the CDR3 is TGTGCCAGCAGTCTTAGCGGGAGGGCCTACAATGAGCAGTTCTTC. Translation: CASSLSGRAYNEQFF.

This chain joins TRBV19 and TRBJ2-7; 8 positions match TRBD2. The CDR3 has 15 residues. Trimming at V came to 4 bases and at J to 4 bases, leaving 9 bases not matched to a gene. Germline loops: CDR1 LNHDA, CDR2 SQIVND (reference sequence). The CDR3 here is CASSRGPGLGYEQYF. In nucleotides, the CDR3 is TGTGCCAGTAGTAGGGGTCCGGGACTAGGTTACGAGCAGTACTTC.

J is TRBJ1-5 and V is TRBV6-5; maybe TRBD1 (5 bases). Germline loops: CDR1 MNHEY, CDR2 SVGAGI. The V gene lost 0 bases and the J gene lost 3 bases, with 9 bases spanning the gap. The CDR3 contains 15 residues. This CDR3 is CASSYSGRANQPQHF. The CDR3 DNA is TGTGCCAGCAGTTACTCGGGCAGGGCCAATCAGCCCCAGCATTTT.

The chain links TRBV10-3 to TRBJ2-5; maybe TRBD1 (6 bases). Germline V lookup: CDR1 ENHRY, CDR2 SYGVKD. The CDR3 extends over 14 amino acids. Deletions cut 6 bases from V and 0 bases from J, with 11 bases between. The CDR3: CAISLGDNQETQYF. For the CDR3, the DNA is TGTGCCATCAGCCTTGGGGACAACCAAGAGACCCAGTACTTC.

Only a few counts were recorded for this clone. The chain joins TRBV7-9 to TRBJ2-5, with a tentative D call TRBD2 (5 bases). V was clipped by 3 bases and J by 1 base, with 9 bases between them. Germline-derived CDR1 and CDR2 are SEHNR and FQNEAQ (reference sequence). This CDR3 is 14 amino acids long. The CDR3 spells CASSFEGPQETQYF. In nucleotides, the CDR3 is TGTGCCAGCAGCTTTGAGGGCCCCCAAGAGACCCAGTACTTC.

The V gene is TRBV6-4, the J gene TRBJ2-3; 14 bases are a match to TRBD2. The trim removed 6 bases at V and 4 bases at J, leaving 6 bases unmatched. This CDR3 comprises 16 residues. Germline values: CDR1 MRHNA, CDR2 SNTAGT. The CDR3 DNA follows: TGTGCCAGCAGCCGAGGACTAGCGGGGGGAGCAGATACGCAGTATTTT. Translated, it gives CASSRGLAGGADTQYF.

V and J are TRBV4-1 and TRBJ2-1; 10 bases are shared with TRBD1. Per germline, CDR1 MGHRA and CDR2 YSYEKL. This CDR3 has 16 amino acids. V lost 2 bases, J lost 5 bases, and 6 bases stayed unmatched. The CDR3, as DNA: TGCGCCAGCAGCCAACTTGACAGGGGGCGTCACAATGAGCAGTTCTTC. It yields the protein CASSQLDRGRHNEQFF.

This chain joins TRBV10-2 and TRBJ1-1; D gene unclear. CDR1 and CDR2 (germline): WSHSY, SAAADI. The CDR3 runs to 12 residues. V lost 8 bases and J 5 bases, leaving 12 bases between the germline ends. This CDR3 is CASSGRGTEAFF. The CDR3 region has the DNA TGCGCCAGCTCGGGCCGCGGGACTGAAGCTTTCTTT.

The chain is built from TRBV5-1 and TRBJ1-6, with 9 nucleotides matching TRBD1. The junction had 6 bases not matched to a gene; V was cut back by 4 bases and J by 7 bases. Germline V gene sequence: CDR1 SGHRS, CDR2 YFSETQ. The CDR3 loop spans 15 amino acids. The CDR3 spells CASSESGQGNSPLHF. In DNA, the CDR3 is TGCGCCAGCAGCGAATCGGGACAGGGCAATTCACCCCTCCACTTT.

J is TRBJ1-2 and V is TRBV10-2, with D maybe TRBD1 (6 bases). CDR3 length: 14 amino acids. The V end lost 0 bases, the J end lost 6 bases, and 11 bases lay between the germline ends. The germline CDR1 and CDR2 sequences are WSHSY and SAAADI. The CDR3 protein is CASSESRGAHGYTF. For the CDR3, the DNA is TGCGCCAGCAGTGAGTCTCGGGGGGCCCATGGCTACACCTTC.

The genes are TRBV19 and TRBJ1-2, with 8 bases fitting TRBD1. CDR3 size: 13 residues. Germline lookup yields CDR1 LNHDA and CDR2 SQIVND (reference sequence). In DNA form, the CDR3 reads TGTGCTTCTGAGACAGGGGCTAGGTATGGCTACACCTTC. Residues: CASETGARYGYTF.

The chain joins TRBV9 to TRBJ2-2; D unresolved. CDR1 and CDR2 (germline): SGDLS, YYNGEE. Trimming stripped 4 bases from V and 6 bases from J, with 13 bases between. The CDR3 has 14 residues. The CDR3 loop is CASSPDLPAGELFF. For the CDR3, the DNA is TGTGCCAGCAGCCCAGATCTCCCCGCCGGGGAGCTGTTTTTT.

The V and J genes are TRBV14 and TRBJ1-1; perhaps TRBD1 as D (6 bases). V was pared by 4 bases and J by 7 bases, with 13 bases between. CDR1 and CDR2 from the germline V gene are SGHDN and FVKESK. The CDR3 covers 13 residues. The CDR3 DNA follows: TGTGCCAGCAGCCCCCCGGGACAAAATGAAGCTTTCTTT. Protein: CASSPPGQNEAFF.

This clone appeared once. This chain joins TRBV6-5 and TRBJ2-4, with 9 nucleotides matching TRBD1. The CDR3 extends over 15 amino acids. Germline V gene data show CDR1 as MNHEY and CDR2 as SVGAGI. Germline trimming cut 5 bases from V and 1 base from J; bases unmatched to any gene: 3. The CDR3 DNA reads as TGTGCCAGCAGTCGGGACAGGGTGGCCAAAAACATTCAGTACTTC. Protein: CASSRDRVAKNIQYF.

The V and J genes are TRBV7-9 and TRBJ2-4; no definite D call. V shed 4 bases and J shed 5 bases, with 6 bases lying between them. The CDR3 totals 12 residues. Germline-derived CDR1 and CDR2 are SEHNR and FQNEAQ (reference sequence). This chain's CDR3 is CASSSPENIQYF. In DNA, the CDR3 is TGTGCCAGCAGCTCCCCGGAAAACATTCAGTACTTC.

This clone was observed a single time. The V call is TRBV5-1, the J call TRBJ2-1; no reliable D call. Per germline, CDR1 SGHRS and CDR2 YFSETQ. The CDR3 length is 12 residues. Deletions cut 0 bases from V and 7 bases from J, with 5 bases between. The CDR3 protein is CASSLGANEQFF. CDR3 coding DNA: TGCGCCAGCAGCTTGGGGGCGAATGAGCAGTTCTTC. The full variable domain, in which reference TRBV5-1 and TRBJ2-1 provide the parts outside the CDR3, is KAGVTQTPRYLIKTRGQQVTLSCSPISGHRSVSWYQQTPGQGLQFLFEYFSETQRNKGNFPGRFSGRQFSNSRSEMNVSTLELGDSALYLCASSLGANEQFFGPGTRLTVL.

The genes are TRBV5-1 and TRBJ2-2; 8 bases agree with TRBD2. Germline V CDR1 and CDR2: SGHRS, YFSETQ. V trimming: 3 bases; J trimming: 4 bases; junction bases outside the gene matches: 5. There are 15 residues in the CDR3. As DNA, the CDR3 is TGCGCCAGCAGCTCGACCGGGACTAGCACCGGGGAGCTGTTTTTT. Protein: CASSSTGTSTGELFF.

This rearrangement joins TRBV7-9 to TRBJ1-5; D gene ambiguous. CDR1 is SEHNR and CDR2 is FQNEAQ in the germline V gene (reference sequence). Trimming pared 3 bases from V and 5 bases from J, leaving 11 bases between. The CDR3 has 14 residues. CDR3 sequence reads: CASSFANLDQPQHF. The CDR3 coding sequence is TGTGCCAGCAGCTTTGCCAATTTGGATCAGCCCCAGCATTTT.

The rearrangement joins TRBV29-1 to TRBJ2-5; D not resolved. The CDR3 has 13 residues. The V gene lost 1 base and the J gene lost 5 bases, with 11 bases spanning the gap. CDR1 and CDR2 (germline): SQVTM, ANQGSEA. The DNA of the CDR3 is TGCAGCGTTGAAGGACGGGCCAGGGAGACCCAGTACTTC. Translating gives CSVEGRARETQYF.

This clone was picked up one time. CDR3 bases: TGTGCCTGGAGTAGGGGACAGGGGGCAATTGCTTGGGGCTACACCTTC. Its protein product is CAWSRGQGAIAWGYTF. V is TRBV30 and J is TRBJ1-2, with 12 nucleotides matching TRBD1. V lost 2 bases and J lost 8; bases outside the gene matches: 12. The CDR3 loop spans 16 amino acids. CDR1 and CDR2 from the germline V gene are GTSNPN and SVGIG (reference sequence).

The chain uses TRBV6-1 and TRBJ1-5, with D unresolved. The CDR3 extends over 16 amino acids. V was pared by 3 bases and J by 7 bases, with 19 bases between. Germline CDR1 reads MNHNS; CDR2 reads SASEGT. DNA of the CDR3: TGTGCCAGCAGTGAGGGGAGGAGGGAAGTAAGGCAGCCCCAGCATTTT. Translating gives CASSEGRREVRQPQHF.

The CDR3 reads CASSLGLTSGATQETQYF. The CDR3 nucleotides are TGTGCCAGCAGCTTAGGGTTGACTAGCGGGGCAACCCAAGAGACCCAGTACTTC. This sequence joins TRBV7-3 and TRBJ2-5, with TRBD2 matching 11 bases. Germline CDR1 is SGHTA and CDR2 is FQGTGA. This CDR3 is 18 amino acids long. The trim removed 2 bases at V and 1 base at J, leaving 9 bases unmatched.

This chain connects TRBV15 to TRBJ2-1; 16 bases line up with TRBD2. Germline CDR1 and CDR2: LNHNV and YYDKDF (reference sequence). The V segment lost 5 bases and the J segment 7 bases; nucleotides outside the gene matches: 8. CDR3 length equals 17 residues. The CDR3 loop reads CATSPGTSGRARNEQFF. The CDR3 nucleotides read TGTGCCACCAGCCCAGGGACTAGCGGGAGGGCCAGAAATGAGCAGTTCTTC. Full variable domain (outside the CDR3, taken from reference TRBV15 and TRBJ2-1): DAMVIQNPRYQVTQFGKPVTLSCSQTLNHNVMYWYQQKSSQAPKLLFHYYDKDFNNEADTPDNFQSRRPNTSFCFLDIRSPGLGDTAMYLCATSPGTSGRARNEQFFGPGTRLTVL.

The chain recombines TRBV25-1 with TRBJ1-2; D is unclear. Germline V lookup: CDR1 MGHDK, CDR2 SYGVNS. This CDR3 is 13 amino acids long. The ends were cut back, 5 bases at V and 4 bases at J, with 11 bases in the middle. Here the CDR3 DNA reads TGTGCCAGCAGTCCCCCGACGTCCTATGGCTACACCTTC. This translates into CASSPPTSYGYTF.

The chain has TRBV5-6 and TRBJ2-7; TRBD1 aligns across 7 bases. CDR1 SGHDT and CDR2 YYEEEE come from the germline V gene. The length of the CDR3 is 15 residues. The V segment lost 3 bases and the J segment 4 bases; nucleotides outside the gene matches: 10. CDR3 sequence reads: CASSSAPGQIYEQYF. CDR3 sequence (DNA): TGTGCCAGCAGCTCTGCCCCGGGACAGATTTACGAGCAGTACTTC.

The chain uses TRBV27 and TRBJ2-1; 7 nucleotides line up with TRBD2. Germline-derived CDR1 and CDR2 are MNHEY and SMNVEV (reference sequence). V gave up 6 bases and J gave up 2 bases; unmatched junction bases: 7. The CDR3 totals 15 residues. The CDR3 DNA reads TGTGCCAGCAGCTCGCGGGAGAGGGCCTACAATGAGCAGTTCTTC. Amino acid sequence: CASSSRERAYNEQFF.